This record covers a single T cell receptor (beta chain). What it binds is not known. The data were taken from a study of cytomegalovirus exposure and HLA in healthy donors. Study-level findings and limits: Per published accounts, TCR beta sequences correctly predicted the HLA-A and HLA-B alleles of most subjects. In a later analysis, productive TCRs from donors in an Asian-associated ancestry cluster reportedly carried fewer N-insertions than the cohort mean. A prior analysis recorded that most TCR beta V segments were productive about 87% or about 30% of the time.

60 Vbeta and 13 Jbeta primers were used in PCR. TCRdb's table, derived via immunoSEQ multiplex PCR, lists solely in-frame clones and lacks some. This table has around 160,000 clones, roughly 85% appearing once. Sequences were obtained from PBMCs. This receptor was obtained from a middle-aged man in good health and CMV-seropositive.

CDR3 DNA sequence: TGCGCCAGCAGTTTGTCTAGGGCTAGCGGGGGGGCCGGGCAGTTCTTC. Residues: CASSLSRASGGAGQFF. The chain is built from TRBV5-1 and TRBJ2-1; 12 bases match TRBD2. This CDR3 spans 16 amino acids. V lost 5 bases, J lost 12 bases, and 15 bases stayed unmatched. Germline CDR1 reads SGHRS; CDR2 reads YFSETQ.